Below are 18 T cell receptor beta chains sequenced from a single sample in a study of T-cell memory formation after mild COVID-19. TCRdb re-derived calls from the 5' RACE reads in MiXCR, one entry per CDR3 protein. The sample contains about 110,000 distinct CDR3 sequences, 15% to 20% of which appear only once. The specimen was PBMCs or a T cell subset sorted from them (not recorded which). Receptors originate from a man between 18 and 35 years old who had mild COVID-19 (a few samples of this study predate the infection). Cell type and time point are not known.

The rearrangement uses TRBV4-2 and TRBJ1-1, with D possibly TRBD1 on 5 matching bases. This CDR3 is built from 13 residues. Trimming stripped 0 bases from V and 11 bases from J, with 13 bases between. From germline, CDR1 is LGHNA and CDR2 YNFKEQ. Written as DNA, the CDR3 is TGTGCCAGCAGCCAAGAGGGACCCAGTCGGGCTTTCTTT. It codes for CASSQEGPSRAFF.

The chain links TRBV4-3 to TRBJ2-5; D gene unclear. Trimming took off 0 bases at V and 5 bases at J, with 7 bases between the two ends. The germline V gene has CDR1 LGHNA and CDR2 YSLEER. The CDR3 runs to 13 residues. The CDR3, as DNA: TGCGCCAGCAGCCAAGATCGAGAGGAGACCCAGTACTTC. It codes for CASSQDREETQYF.

This clonotype was detected many times. V usage is TRBV7-3 and J usage is TRBJ2-3; a possible D gene is TRBD2 (6 bases). Germline values: CDR1 SGHTA, CDR2 FQGTGA. The ends were cut back, 5 bases at V and 6 bases at J, with 15 bases in the middle. The CDR3 totals 14 residues. Written as DNA, the CDR3 is TGTGCCAGCAGCCGAGCGGGTTCACCGGATACGCAGTATTTT. Amino acids: CASSRAGSPDTQYF. Drawing the rest from reference TRBV7-3 and TRBJ2-3, the complete variable domain is GAGVSQTPSNKVTEKGKYVELRCDPISGHTALYWYRQSLGQGPEFLIYFQGTGAADDSGLPNDRFFAVRPEGSVSTLKIQRTERGDSAVYLCASSRAGSPDTQYFGPGTRLTVL.

This clonotype has only a few counts. V is TRBV12-3 or TRBV12-4 and J is TRBJ2-3; possible D gene TRBD2, 6 bases. V gave up 0 bases and J gave up 5 bases, with 9 bases separating them. This CDR3 contains 14 residues. Written as DNA, the CDR3 is TGTGCCAGCAGTTTAGCCGGGACTGAAGATACGCAGTATTTT. Its translation: CASSLAGTEDTQYF.

This clonotype has a handful of counts. Written as DNA, the CDR3 is TGTGCCAGCAGCCGGGATACCGGGGGGGAGCAGTACTTC. Translating it yields CASSRDTGGEQYF. The chain couples TRBV12-3 or TRBV12-4 to TRBJ2-7; 7 bases align to TRBD2. The CDR3 has 13 residues. After removal of 6 bases from V and 7 bases from J, the junction contained 9 bases not matched to a gene.

This clonotype was detected only a few times. CDR3 sequence: CSAGGGHSYNEQFF. DNA of the CDR3: TGCAGTGCTGGCGGGGGCCACTCCTACAATGAGCAGTTCTTC. The rearrangement links TRBV20-1 to TRBJ2-1; possibly TRBD2 for D (7 bases). This CDR3 has 14 residues. Trimming left V 5 bases short and J 0 bases short, with 11 bases between. Germline CDR1 reads DFQATT; CDR2 reads SNEGSKA (reference sequence).

This clonotype was counted only a few times. J is TRBJ2-5 and V is TRBV7-2, with TRBD2 matching 10 bases. Trimming took 5 bases from V and 5 from J; bases not matched to a gene: 11. The length of the CDR3 is 16 residues. The V gene's germline CDR1 is SGHTA and CDR2 FQGNSA. DNA of the CDR3: TGTGCCAGCAGCATTGGGGCTAGCGGGGGCGGTGAGACCCAGTACTTC. Its protein is CASSIGASGGGETQYF.

The table lists this clonotype with a few counts. The chain couples TRBV18 to TRBJ2-7, with D maybe TRBD1 (6 bases). The CDR3 is 14 residues long. Germline CDR1 and CDR2: KGHSH and LQKENI. Trimming removed 3 bases at V and 0 bases at J, with 9 bases between. The CDR3 DNA reads TGTGCCAGCTCACCTGGGACACACTCCTACGAGCAGTACGTC. Translated: CASSPGTHSYEQYV.

There are a few counts of this clonotype. The V gene is TRBV7-2, the J gene TRBJ1-6; TRBD1 aligns across 8 bases. Per germline, CDR1 SGHTA and CDR2 FQGNSA. The CDR3 totals 16 residues. Losses at the gene ends were 5 bases for V and 9 bases for J; bases not matched to a gene: 12. The CDR3 sequence: CASSIERTGFGSPLHF. The CDR3 DNA is TGTGCCAGCAGCATCGAGAGGACAGGGTTTGGTTCACCCCTCCACTTT.

The chain combines TRBV12-3 or TRBV12-4 with TRBJ1-1; the match to TRBD1 covers 10 bases. The CDR3 length is 13 residues. J gave up 4 bases and V 7 bases, and 3 bases lay outside the gene matches. The CDR3 region has the DNA TGTGCCAGCACCTGGACAGGGGGCACTGAAGCTTTCTTT. It codes for CASTWTGGTEAFF.

This rearrangement joins TRBV12-3 or TRBV12-4 to TRBJ2-7, with 14 nucleotides matching TRBD2. The CDR3 is made up of 16 amino acids. J gave up 3 bases and V 1 base, and 2 bases lay outside the gene matches. The chain's CDR3 is CASSLVGLAGDYEQYF. The CDR3 DNA reads as TGTGCCAGCAGTTTAGTGGGACTAGCGGGGGACTACGAGCAGTACTTC.

A few counts support this clonotype. The chain carries TRBV7-2 and TRBJ2-5, with TRBD2 matching over 13 bases. The CDR3 loop spans 16 amino acids. J was trimmed by 6 bases and V by 5 bases; bases with no gene match: 9. Germline CDR1 reads SGHTA; CDR2 reads FQGNSA. CDR3 residues: CASSDTSGGVSKTQYF. The CDR3 DNA reads as TGTGCCAGCAGCGATACTAGCGGGGGGGTTTCAAAGACCCAGTACTTC.

The chain employs TRBV6-5 and TRBJ1-5, with 8 bases that match TRBD1. Germline-derived CDR1 and CDR2 are MNHEY and SVGAGI. This CDR3 has 16 amino acids. V shed 6 bases, J shed 2 bases, and the junction held 9 bases outside the gene matches. DNA for the CDR3: TGTGCCAGCAGCCGGACAGGGCTTGGGGGCAATCAGCCCCAGCATTTT. Protein: CASSRTGLGGNQPQHF.

This clonotype showed up many times. The rearrangement joins TRBV7-2 to TRBJ1-5, with TRBD1 as a possible D gene (6 bases). The V gene lost 2 bases and the J gene lost 7 bases, with 9 bases spanning the gap. The germline CDR1 and CDR2 sequences are SGHTA and FQGNSA. The CDR3 sequence is 13 residues long. CDR3 bases: TGTGCCAGCAGCTTAAACAGGGACCAGCCCCAGCATTTT. Its protein product is CASSLNRDQPQHF.

This clonotype was observed a few times. This sequence joins TRBV5-1 and TRBJ2-3, with a weak D call TRBD2 (6 bases). This CDR3 comprises 12 residues. Trimming left V 6 bases short and J 5 bases short, with 10 bases between. The germline gives CDR1 SGHRS, CDR2 YFSETQ. DNA of the CDR3: TGCGCCAGCAATTCGGGGGTAGATACGCAGTATTTT. Its translation is CASNSGVDTQYF.

Ten or more counts support this clonotype. DNA of the CDR3: TGTGCCAGCAGCCGGGACAGGGGGCAAGAGACCCAGTACTTC. Translating it yields CASSRDRGQETQYF. The chain combines TRBV7-2 with TRBJ2-5, with 11 bases that match TRBD1. CDR1 is SGHTA and CDR2 is FQGNSA in the germline V gene. The CDR3 sequence is 14 residues long. After removal of 5 bases from V and 2 bases from J, the junction contained 1 base not matched to a gene.

The sample holds a few counts of this clonotype. The chain links TRBV12-3 or TRBV12-4 to TRBJ1-2; no firm D call. CDR3 size: 14 residues. V was clipped by 3 bases and J by 5 bases, with 13 bases between them. In DNA, the CDR3 is TGTGCCAGCAGTTTGGTTCAGGCGGGATATGGCTACACCTTC. Its protein product is CASSLVQAGYGYTF.

This chain uses TRBV6-6 with TRBJ1-1, with TRBD1 matching over 7 bases. Looked up from germline, CDR1 is MNHNY and CDR2 is SVGAGI (reference sequence). This CDR3 contains 12 residues. Unmatched junction bases numbered 2, after V lost 6 bases and J lost 4 bases. CDR3 bases: TGTGCCAGCAGATACAGGGGCACTGAAGCTTTCTTT. Its translation: CASRYRGTEAFF.